Following are 8 T cell receptor beta chains from one sample sequenced in a study of Ad26.COV2.S vaccination and SARS-CoV-2 variants. Only in-frame clones appear in the TCRdb table, and some are missing; sequencing was by immunoSEQ multiplex PCR. Among over 400,000 clones listed, around 92% were seen once. Treatment denoted: roughly 19 received Ad26.COV2.S at low or high dose, single or two shots; about 5 received placebo; per-sample allocation not given. Vaccine and placebo recipients were sampled on day 63 after the first injection. The specimen was peripheral blood, collected in a trial of Ad26.COV2.S vaccine versus placebo. The receptors come from a person between 18 and 65 years old who received the Ad26.COV2.S COVID-19 vaccine or a placebo.

The chain carries TRBV7-2 and TRBJ2-4; possibly TRBD1 for D (5 bases). V was shortened by 6 bases and J by 0 bases, with 9 bases between the two germline ends. The CDR3 loop spans 14 amino acids. The germline gives CDR1 SGHTA, CDR2 FQGNSA. DNA of the CDR3: TGTGCCAGCAGTAACAGGACAGCCAAAAACATTCAGTACTTC. Translation gives CASSNRTAKNIQYF. Variable domain in full (rest from reference TRBV7-2 and TRBJ2-4): GAGVSQSPSNKVTEKGKDVELRCDPISGHTALYWYRQSLGQGLEFLIYFQGNSAPDKSGLPSDRFSAERTGGSVSTLTIQRTQQEDSAVYLCASSNRTAKNIQYFGAGTRLSVL.

V usage is TRBV5-8 and J usage is TRBJ1-1, with TRBD1 as a possible D gene (6 bases). Trimming took off 6 bases at V and 0 bases at J, with 18 bases between the two ends. Germline lookup yields CDR1 SGHTS and CDR2 YDEGEE. This CDR3 contains 16 residues. The CDR3 loop is CASTGRDILLNTEAFF. The CDR3, as DNA: TGTGCCAGCACCGGCAGGGACATACTATTGAACACTGAAGCTTTCTTT.

The gene calls are TRBV11-2 and TRBJ2-1; 8 nucleotides align to TRBD2. V lost 5 bases, J lost 7 bases, and 10 bases stayed unmatched. The germline V gene encodes CDR1 SGHAT and CDR2 FQNNGV. The CDR3 length is 15 residues. CDR3 residues: CASSPHGGAWNEQFF. Written as DNA, the CDR3 is TGTGCCAGCAGCCCACACGGGGGGGCATGGAATGAGCAGTTCTTC.

This clone was observed once. This sequence joins TRBV24-1 and TRBJ1-2; D is ambiguous. Between the trimmed V and J ends, which lost 4 bases and 8 bases, there was a span of 13 bases. Looked up from germline, CDR1 is KGHDR and CDR2 is SFDVKD. This CDR3 has 13 amino acids. The CDR3 spells CATSDGGNRGYTF. The CDR3 DNA sequence: TGTGCCACCAGTGACGGAGGGAATAGGGGCTACACCTTC.

This clone was recorded once. The CDR3 DNA is TGTGCCAGCCGGACTAGTGGGGCAGATACGCAGTATTTT. It codes for CASRTSGADTQYF. The chain employs TRBV2 and TRBJ2-3; 7 bases are shared with TRBD2. The germline gives CDR1 SNHLY, CDR2 FYNNEI. Trimming took 8 bases from V and 4 from J; bases not matched to a gene: 6. The CDR3 loop spans 13 amino acids. The full variable domain, with the rest looked up from reference TRBV2 and TRBJ2-3, is EPEVTQTPSHQVTQMGQEVILRCVPISNHLYFYWYRQILGQKVEFLVSFYNNEISEKSEIFDDQFSVERPDGSNFTLKIRSTKLEDSAMYFCASRTSGADTQYFGPGTRLTVL.

Of note for this clone: This specimen includes other DNA sequences encoding the same CDR3. This rearrangement joins TRBV7-2 to TRBJ2-7; D remains unclear. Germline V gives CDR1 SGHTA, CDR2 FQGNSA. The V end lost 2 bases, the J end lost 4 bases, and 6 bases lay between the germline ends. The CDR3 totals 12 residues. CDR3 sequence reads: CASSLSRYEQYF. CDR3 bases: TGTGCCAGCAGCTTATCGCGGTACGAGCAGTACTTC.

CDR3 sequence: CASSEVGAYNSPLHF. Here the CDR3 DNA reads TGTGCCAGCAGTGAAGTAGGAGCCTATAATTCACCCCTCCACTTT. The chain carries TRBV6-1 and TRBJ1-6; D ambiguous. Germline V CDR1 and CDR2: MNHNS, SASEGT. V was clipped by 1 base and J by 2 bases, with 6 bases between them. The CDR3 covers 15 residues.

The chain couples TRBV5-3 to TRBJ2-5; D possibly matches TRBD1 or TRBD2 (5 bases each). TRBV5-3 counts as an open reading frame of uncertain function. The CDR3 spans 14 residues. V lost 3 bases and J lost 3, with 12 bases in between. CDR3 loop: CARSWGSGEETQYF. CDR3 nucleotide sequence: TGTGCCAGAAGCTGGGGGTCAGGAGAAGAGACCCAGTACTTC.